One sample yielded the 12 T cell receptor beta chains listed below, sequenced in a study of shared clonotypes between healthy human individuals. TCRdb's table, derived via immunoSEQ multiplex PCR, lists solely in-frame clones and lacks some. The profile covers about 680,000 clones, with under 95% appearing a single time and about 24% taken by the ten largest. CD45RO-negative, CCR7-positively selected cells formed the naive CD8 fraction, excluding terminally differentiated effector memory CD45RA+ cells. The sequencing input was naive CD8+ T cells sorted from blood. The source of these receptors is a man aged 30 to 45 in good health.

V is TRBV10-2 and J is TRBJ2-7; D remains unclear. V lost 7 bases to trimming and J lost 0 bases, with 10 bases between them. Germline V gene data show CDR1 as WSHSY and CDR2 as SAAADI. The length of the CDR3 is 13 residues. CDR3 sequence: CASTDLPSYEQYF. CDR3 DNA: TGCGCCAGCACTGATTTGCCCTCCTACGAGCAGTACTTC.

This clone is a singleton in its sample. The CDR3 nucleotides read TGTGCCAGCAGCAGGACTAGCGGGCCCAACACCGGGGAGCTGTTTTTT. It is translated as CASSRTSGPNTGELFF. The chain employs TRBV7-6 and TRBJ2-2; TRBD2 matches at 11 bases. Germline trimming cut 5 bases from V and 2 bases from J; bases unmatched to any gene: 4. Germline-derived CDR1 and CDR2 are SGHVS and FNYEAQ. The CDR3 sequence is 16 residues long.

The chain employs TRBV11-2 and TRBJ2-7; 9 bases match TRBD1. CDR3 length: 15 residues. Germline CDR1 reads SGHAT; CDR2 reads FQNNGV. The V gene end was trimmed by 5 bases and the J gene end by 1 base; junction bases not matched to a gene: 6. CDR3 nucleotides: TGTGCCAGCAGCCACACAGGGGGCGCGTCCTACGAGCAGTACTTC. Protein: CASSHTGGASYEQYF. The full variable domain, in which reference TRBV11-2 and TRBJ2-7 provide the parts outside the CDR3, is EAGVAQSPRYKIIEKRQSVAFWCNPISGHATLYWYQQILGQGPKLLIQFQNNGVVDDSQLPKDRFSAERLKGVDSTLKIQPAKLEDSAVYLCASSHTGGASYEQYFGPGTRLTVT.

The chain combines TRBV5-4 with TRBJ2-3; D possibly corresponds to TRBD1 (6 bases). The CDR3 consists of 15 residues. Germline V gene sequence: CDR1 SGHNT, CDR2 YYREEE (reference sequence). Trimming took off 0 bases at V and 4 bases at J, with 12 bases between the two ends. For the CDR3, the DNA is TGTGCCAGCAGCTTGGGGTGGGGGCGCCCAGATACGCAGTATTTT. Protein sequence: CASSLGWGRPDTQYF.

Comments on this clone: Given a far larger clone just one base away, this is likely a sequencing read error. The chain is built from TRBV6-1 and TRBJ2-7; the match to TRBD2 covers 7 bases. The CDR3 is 15 amino acids. CDR1 is MNHNS and CDR2 is SASEGT in the germline V gene. Trimming at V came to 0 bases and at J to 0 bases, leaving 2 bases not matched to a gene. The CDR3 DNA reads as TGTGCCAGCAGTGAAGCGCTAGCGGCCTCCTACGAGCAGTACTTC. Its translation: CASSEALAASYEQYF.

This chain links TRBV2 with TRBJ1-5; tentative D call: TRBD1 (5 bases). The V gene's germline CDR1 is SNHLY and CDR2 FYNNEI. CDR3 length equals 15 residues. The V and J ends lost 6 bases and 3 bases respectively, with 15 bases between them. CDR3 sequence reads: CASRLSTDSNQPQHF. CDR3 in DNA: TGTGCCAGCAGGCTCTCGACAGACTCCAATCAGCCCCAGCATTTT.

Only a few counts were recorded for this clone. The chain is built from TRBV18 and TRBJ1-5; D perhaps matches TRBD1 (5 bases). Germline V gives CDR1 KGHSH, CDR2 LQKENI. The CDR3 runs to 13 residues. Trimming left V 3 bases short and J 5 bases short, with 8 bases between. CDR3 sequence: CASSPEGDQPQHF. CDR3 in DNA: TGTGCCAGCTCACCGGAAGGGGATCAGCCCCAGCATTTT.

The chain carries TRBV9 and TRBJ2-3, with D tentatively TRBD1 or TRBD2 (6 bases each). Trimming left V 0 bases short and J 5 bases short, with 13 bases between. The CDR3 is 15 residues long. Germline lookup yields CDR1 SGDLS and CDR2 YYNGEE. The CDR3: CASSVGGGRGDTQYF. CDR3 nucleotide sequence: TGTGCCAGCAGCGTAGGAGGGGGGCGCGGAGATACGCAGTATTTT. Full variable domain (outside the CDR3, taken from reference TRBV9 and TRBJ2-3): DSGVTQTPKHLITATGQRVTLRCSPRSGDLSVYWYQQSLDQGLQFLIQYYNGEERAKGNILERFSAQQFPDLHSELNLSSLELGDSALYFCASSVGGGRGDTQYFGPGTRLTVL.

The rearrangement links TRBV4-3 to TRBJ2-2; 10 bases agree with TRBD1. There are 15 residues in the CDR3. Germline trimming cut 0 bases from V and 6 bases from J; bases unmatched to any gene: 1. Germline loops: CDR1 LGHNA, CDR2 YSLEER. This chain's CDR3 is CASSQDGQGAGELFF. The CDR3 nucleotides are TGCGCCAGCAGCCAAGATGGACAGGGGGCCGGGGAGCTGTTTTTT.

J is TRBJ2-1 and V is TRBV7-6; D remains ambiguous. Between the trimmed V and J ends, which lost 9 bases and 8 bases, there was a span of 14 bases. CDR3 size: 12 residues. Germline CDR1 SGHVS, CDR2 FNYEAQ. CDR3 DNA sequence: TGTGCCAGTGCCGGGCAATCCGATGAGCAGTTCTTC. It translates to CASAGQSDEQFF. The variable domain in full, with the rest retrieved from reference TRBV7-6 and TRBJ2-1, is GAGVSQSPRYKVTKRGQDVALRCDPISGHVSLYWYRQALGQGPEFLTYFNYEAQQDKSGLPNDRFSAERPEGSISTLTIQRTEQRDSAMYRCASAGQSDEQFFGPGTRLTVL.

The rearrangement uses TRBV7-9 and TRBJ2-7; TRBD2 matches at 8 bases. V shed 0 bases, J shed 4 bases, and the junction held 8 bases outside the gene matches. Germline loops: CDR1 SEHNR, CDR2 FQNEAQ (reference sequence). This CDR3 contains 16 residues. The CDR3 loop is CASSLAMAGGLYEQYF. The CDR3, as DNA: TGTGCCAGCAGCTTAGCGATGGCGGGAGGATTATACGAGCAGTACTTC.

This chain connects TRBV10-3 to TRBJ2-1; D may match TRBD1 or TRBD2 (6 bases each). The germline CDR1 and CDR2 sequences are ENHRY and SYGVKD. Trimming shortened V by 1 base and J by 5 bases, and 18 bases separated the two germline ends. CDR3 length equals 17 residues. The CDR3 reads CAISEYDKGGPNNEQFF. CDR3 DNA sequence: TGTGCCATCAGTGAGTACGACAAGGGGGGACCAAACAATGAGCAGTTCTTC.